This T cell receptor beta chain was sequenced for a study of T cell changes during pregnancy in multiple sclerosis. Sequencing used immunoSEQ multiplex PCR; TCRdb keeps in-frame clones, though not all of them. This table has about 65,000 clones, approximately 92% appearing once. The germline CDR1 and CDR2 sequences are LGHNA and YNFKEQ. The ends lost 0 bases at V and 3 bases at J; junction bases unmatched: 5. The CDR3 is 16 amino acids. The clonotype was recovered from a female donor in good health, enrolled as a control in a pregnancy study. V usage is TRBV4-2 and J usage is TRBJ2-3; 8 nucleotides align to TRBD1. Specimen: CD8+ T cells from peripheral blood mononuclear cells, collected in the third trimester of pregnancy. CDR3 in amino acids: CASSQDPDRVTDTQYF. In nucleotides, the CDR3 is TGTGCCAGCAGCCAAGACCCGGACAGGGTGACAGATACGCAGTATTTT.